Below, one TCR beta chain is given with its context. This sample stems from a study of control samples from healthy donors and cancer patients. There are 15 residues in the CDR3. From germline, CDR1 is SGDLS and CDR2 YYNGEE. V was trimmed by 3 bases and J by 4 bases, leaving 16 bases between them. Sequencing was performed with immunoSEQ multiplex PCR; in TCRdb, only in-frame clones are kept and a portion is missing. The data hold 150,000 to 200,000 clones, with about 92% observed a single time. Sequenced material: blood. The receptor was isolated from a man younger than 40 in good health. The chain employs TRBV9 and TRBJ1-2; D uncertain. The CDR3 DNA sequence: TGTGCCAGCAGCGAGGCGAAGGACGGAACCTATGGCTACACCTTC. It codes for CASSEAKDGTYGYTF.